A selection of T cell receptor beta chains follows, all from one sample in a study of CD4+ T cells in melanoma. This table comes from immunoSEQ multiplex PCR, and its TCRdb copy is limited to in-frame clones, with some not included. The table has some 9,500 clones, roughly 63% seen once. Sequences were obtained from cells from a culture (not recorded whether cultured in vitro). The origin of the receptors is a human donor with melanoma. The CDR3 runs from the conserved cysteine through the conserved F or W. A D gene is named only where the DNA matches it firmly. Clone size is not always given. Where it is, it says once, few, many or a class for expanded clones.

cdr3_length,v_call,clone_size,d_call,j_call,cdr3_nt,cdr3_aa
16,TRBV5-1,.,.,TRBJ1-2,TGCGCCAGCAGCTTCGGTCGGGGTGGAGTTGTGGGCGGCTACACCTTC,CASSFGRGGVVGGYTF
12,TRBV2,.,.,TRBJ1-5,TGTGCCAGCAGTGAACCGGTTCAGCCCCAGCATTTT,CASSEPVQPQHF
13,TRBV5-1,.,.,TRBJ2-5,TGCGCCAGCAGCAGAGTCACGGGAGAGACCCAGTACTTC,CASSRVTGETQYF
15,TRBV11-2,.,.,TRBJ2-7,TGTGCCAGCAGCTCCCGGGCGGGGGCCTATTCCGAGCAGTACTTC,CASSSRAGAYSEQYF
14,TRBV7-8,few,.,TRBJ2-5,TGTGCCAGCAGCTTACGGTTGGGGGCCAAGACCCAGTACTTC,CASSLRLGAKTQYF
14,TRBV6-6,few,TRBD1,TRBJ2-7,TGTGCCACCATACAGGGGAAGGCCGCCTACGAGCAGTACTTC,CATIQGKAAYEQYF
12,TRBV4-1,.,.,TRBJ2-2,TGCGCCAGCAGCCCCCGGGGGGGGGAGCTGTTTTTT,CASSPRGGELFF
11,TRBV19,.,.,TRBJ2-1,TGTGCCAGTAGTTTGAGGAGTGAGCAGTTCTTC,CASSLRSEQFF
15,TRBV30,once,.,TRBJ2-2,TGTGCCTGTCCCTCCCGGACAGCGAACACCGGGGAGCTGTTTTTT,CACPSRTANTGELFF
14,TRBV4-1,.,.,TRBJ2-2,TGCGCCAGCAGCCAGGCCGGGGATATCGGGGAGCTGTTTTTT,CASSQAGDIGELFF
15,TRBV19,.,.,TRBJ1-4,TGTGCCAGTAGTATAGGTGACAGCGCAGCTGAAAAACTGTTTTTT,CASSIGDSAAEKLFF
16,TRBV19,.,.,TRBJ2-3,TGTGCCAGTAGTCCCCCACTCCCTTACAGCACAGATACGCAGTATTTT,CASSPPLPYSTDTQYF
13,TRBV2,medium-sized,TRBD1,TRBJ1-1,TGTGCCAGCAGAGCAGGGGGCTGGTCTGAAGCTTTCTTT,CASRAGGWSEAFF
15,TRBV4-1,few,.,TRBJ1-5,TGCGCCAGCAGCCAAGGCCAGGCCCCTAATCAGCCCCAGCATTTT,CASSQGQAPNQPQHF
18,TRBV10-3,.,TRBD2,TRBJ2-1,TGTGCCATCAGTGAGTCGACTCGAAGGCAGACTAGCAACAATGAGCAGTTCTTC,CAISESTRRQTSNNEQFF
15,TRBV2,.,.,TRBJ1-3,TGTGCCAGCAGTTATGGACGACGGGCTGGAAACACCATATATTTT,CASSYGRRAGNTIYF
12,TRBV7-9,.,.,TRBJ1-2,TGTGCCAGCAGCTTAGAAGTTCATGGCTACACCTTC,CASSLEVHGYTF
11,TRBV20-1,.,TRBD1,TRBJ2-4,TGCAGTGCTAGCCGACAGGGCGTTCAGTACTTC,CSASRQGVQYF
13,TRBV18,once,.,TRBJ2-3,TGTGCCAGCTCCCTCAACAGGGTTGATACGCAGTATTTT,CASSLNRVDTQYF
13,TRBV2,.,.,TRBJ1-6,TGTGCCAGCAGTGAGGCAGGATACTCACCCCTCCACTTT,CASSEAGYSPLHF
15,TRBV4-2,.,.,TRBJ1-2,TGTGCCAGCAGCCAAGCTGTTCGGGGCAACTATGGCTACACCTTC,CASSQAVRGNYGYTF
12,TRBV5-4,.,.,TRBJ1-3,TGTGCCAGCAGCCAGGACGGAAACACCATATATTTT,CASSQDGNTIYF
15,TRBV5-1,.,TRBD1,TRBJ2-1,TGCGCCAGCAGCTCGGACAGGGGCTCCTACAATGAGCAGTTCTTC,CASSSDRGSYNEQFF
15,TRBV10-3,.,.,TRBJ1-5,TGTGCCAGCAGGGACGAGGGGCATAGCAATCAGCCCCAGCATTTT,CASRDEGHSNQPQHF
14,TRBV2,medium-sized,.,TRBJ2-1,TGTGCCAGCAGTGATTCAGGGTCCTACAATGAGCAGTTCTTC,CASSDSGSYNEQFF
12,TRBV29-1,.,.,TRBJ1-2,TGCAGCGTTGGGAGAGGGGGATATGGCTACACCTTC,CSVGRGGYGYTF
16,TRBV6-1,.,TRBD1,TRBJ1-2,TGTGCCAGCAGTGAAGTACTCTGGGACAGGCTTTATGGCTACACCTTC,CASSEVLWDRLYGYTF
14,TRBV2,.,.,TRBJ2-2,TGTGCCAGCAGTCTTTTACTAAACACCGGGGAGCTGTTTTTT,CASSLLLNTGELFF
12,TRBV11-3,.,.,TRBJ2-1,TGTGCCAGCAGCTTACGATCCAATGAGCAGTTCTTC,CASSLRSNEQFF
18,TRBV7-6,.,TRBD1,TRBJ1-1,TGTGCCAGCAGCTTCAAGCGGACAGGGGGAATCATGAACACTGAAGCTTTCTTT,CASSFKRTGGIMNTEAFF
15,TRBV6-6,.,TRBD2,TRBJ2-3,TGTGCCAGCAGTTACGGGCGGGGGAGCACAGATACGCAGTATTTT,CASSYGRGSTDTQYF
14,TRBV7-2,.,.,TRBJ1-1,TGTGCCAGCAGTCACGACAGGAAGTTCGCTGAAGCTTTCTTT,CASSHDRKFAEAFF
17,TRBV7-8,.,TRBD1,TRBJ2-7,TGTGCCAGCAGCCGCCCCCCCGGGACAGGGAAGTACTACGAGCAGTACTTC,CASSRPPGTGKYYEQYF
16,TRBV5-6,.,TRBD1,TRBJ2-1,TGTGCCAGCACCTTACAGGGGGCCCAGGGGGACAATGAGCAGTTCTTC,CASTLQGAQGDNEQFF
19,TRBV4-2,.,TRBD1,TRBJ1-3,TGTGCCAGCAGCTTATACGCAGGGGGCGCTATCGGCTCTGGAAACACCATATATTTT,CASSLYAGGAIGSGNTIYF
13,TRBV30,.,.,TRBJ2-7,TGTGCCTGGAGTGGGCAGTTATTCTACGAGCAGTACTTC,CAWSGQLFYEQYF
10,TRBV7-6,.,.,TRBJ2-7,TGTGCCAGCAGCTTCGGCGAGCAGTACTTC,CASSFGEQYF
15,TRBV4-2,.,.,TRBJ1-1,TGTGCCAGCAGCCAAGATCGTGGGGCCTACACTGAAGCTTTCTTT,CASSQDRGAYTEAFF
16,TRBV7-2,.,.,TRBJ2-3,TGTGCCAGCAGCTTAAGGTGGGGGGGCCCCACAGATACGCAGTATTTT,CASSLRWGGPTDTQYF
14,TRBV18,once,.,TRBJ1-5,TGTGCCAGCTCATCGGACGGGAGAAATCAGCCCCAGCATTTT,CASSSDGRNQPQHF
16,TRBV9,.,TRBD2,TRBJ2-1,TGTGCCAGCAGCGTAGGGGTAGGCGGGGGGGTAAATGAGCAGTTCTTC,CASSVGVGGGVNEQFF
15,TRBV27,.,TRBD1,TRBJ2-1,TGTGCCAGCTCGAGGACGGGACAGGAGTACAATGAGCAGTTCTTC,CASSRTGQEYNEQFF
15,TRBV5-1,.,TRBD1,TRBJ2-2,TGCGCCAGCAGCTTCGGGACAGCGAACACCGGGGAGCTGTTTTTT,CASSFGTANTGELFF
15,TRBV29-1,.,TRBD1,TRBJ2-3,TGCAGCGTTCCGGCGAGACAGGGGGCCACAGATACGCAGTATTTT,CSVPARQGATDTQYF
14,TRBV7-3,.,.,TRBJ1-1,TGTGCCAGCAGCCCAGATGGAGACCGGACTGAAGCTTTCTTT,CASSPDGDRTEAFF